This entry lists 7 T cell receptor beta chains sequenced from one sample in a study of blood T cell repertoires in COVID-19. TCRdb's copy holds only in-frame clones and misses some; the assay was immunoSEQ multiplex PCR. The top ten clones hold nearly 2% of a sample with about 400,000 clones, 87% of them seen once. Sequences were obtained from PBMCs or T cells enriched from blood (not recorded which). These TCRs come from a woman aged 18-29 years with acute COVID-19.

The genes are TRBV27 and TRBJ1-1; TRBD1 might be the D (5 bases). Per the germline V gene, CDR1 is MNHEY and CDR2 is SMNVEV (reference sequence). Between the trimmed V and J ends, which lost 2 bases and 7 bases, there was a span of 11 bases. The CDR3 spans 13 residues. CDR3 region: CASSLDSGGEAFF. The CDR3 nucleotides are TGTGCCAGCAGTTTAGATTCGGGGGGTGAAGCTTTCTTT.

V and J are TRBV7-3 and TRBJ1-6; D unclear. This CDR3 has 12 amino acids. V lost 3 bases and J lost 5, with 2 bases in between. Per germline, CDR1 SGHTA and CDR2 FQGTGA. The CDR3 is CASSFNNSPLHF. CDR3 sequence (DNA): TGTGCCAGCAGCTTCAATAATTCACCCCTCCACTTT. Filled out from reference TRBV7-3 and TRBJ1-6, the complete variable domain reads GAGVSQTPSNKVTEKGKYVELRCDPISGHTALYWYRQSLGQGPEFLIYFQGTGAADDSGLPNDRFFAVRPEGSVSTLKIQRTERGDSAVYLCASSFNNSPLHFGNGTRLTVT.

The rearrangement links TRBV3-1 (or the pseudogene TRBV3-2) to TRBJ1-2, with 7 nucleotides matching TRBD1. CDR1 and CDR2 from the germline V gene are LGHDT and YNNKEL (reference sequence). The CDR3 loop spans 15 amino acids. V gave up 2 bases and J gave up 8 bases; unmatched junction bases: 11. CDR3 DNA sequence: TGTGCCAGCAGCCAACAGGTCAGGGGGAGTTCGGGCTACACCTTC. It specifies CASSQQVRGSSGYTF.

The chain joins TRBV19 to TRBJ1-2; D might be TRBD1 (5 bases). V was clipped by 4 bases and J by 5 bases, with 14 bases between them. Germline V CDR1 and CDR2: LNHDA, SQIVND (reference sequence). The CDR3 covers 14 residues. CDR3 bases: TGTGCCAGTAGTACGGAGGGGATGGGGTATGGCTACACCTTC. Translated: CASSTEGMGYGYTF.

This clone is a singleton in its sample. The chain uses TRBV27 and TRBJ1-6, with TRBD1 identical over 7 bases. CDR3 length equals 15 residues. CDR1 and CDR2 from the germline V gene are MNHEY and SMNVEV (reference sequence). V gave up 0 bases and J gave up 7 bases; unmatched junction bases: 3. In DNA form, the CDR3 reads TGTGCCAGCAGTTTATCACAGGGGCGCAATTCACCCCTCCACTTT. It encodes CASSLSQGRNSPLHF.

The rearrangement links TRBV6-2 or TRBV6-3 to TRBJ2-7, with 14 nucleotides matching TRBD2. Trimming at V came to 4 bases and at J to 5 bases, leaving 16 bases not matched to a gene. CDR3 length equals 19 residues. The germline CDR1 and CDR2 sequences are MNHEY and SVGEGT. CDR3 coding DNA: TGTGCCAGCAGTTTGATAGGGACTAGCGGGAGAGTCATCTACGACGAGCAGTACTTC. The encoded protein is CASSLIGTSGRVIYDEQYF.

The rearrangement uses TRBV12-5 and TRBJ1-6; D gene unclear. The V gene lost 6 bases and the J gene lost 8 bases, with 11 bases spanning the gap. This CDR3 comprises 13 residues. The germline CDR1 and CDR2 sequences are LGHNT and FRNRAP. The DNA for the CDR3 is TGTGCTAGTGGACCGGGGTGGGATTCACCCCTCCACTTT. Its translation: CASGPGWDSPLHF.